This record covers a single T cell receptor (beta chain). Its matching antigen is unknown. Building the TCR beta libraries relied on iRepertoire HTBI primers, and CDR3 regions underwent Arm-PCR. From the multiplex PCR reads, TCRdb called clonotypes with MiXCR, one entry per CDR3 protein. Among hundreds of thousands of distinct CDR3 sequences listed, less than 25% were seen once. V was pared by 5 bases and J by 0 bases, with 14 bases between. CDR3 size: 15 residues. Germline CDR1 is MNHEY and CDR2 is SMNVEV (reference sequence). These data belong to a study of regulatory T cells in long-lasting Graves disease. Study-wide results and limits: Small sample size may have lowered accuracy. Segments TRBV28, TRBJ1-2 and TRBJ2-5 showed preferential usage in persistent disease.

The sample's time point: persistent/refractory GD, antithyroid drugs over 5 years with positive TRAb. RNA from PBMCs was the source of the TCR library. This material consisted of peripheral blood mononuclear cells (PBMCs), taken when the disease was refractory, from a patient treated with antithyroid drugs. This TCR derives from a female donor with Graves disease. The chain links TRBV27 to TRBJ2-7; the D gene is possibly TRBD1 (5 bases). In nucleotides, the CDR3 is TGTGCCAGCAGTCCTACGTGGCAGGGCTCCTACGAGCAGTACTTC. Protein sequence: CASSPTWQGSYEQYF.